This T cell receptor (beta chain) was retrieved from a study of cytomegalovirus exposure and HLA in healthy donors. Across the study: Unique TCRs numbering approximately 80 million, obtained from HLA-typed donors, made up an early data release.

With respect to this clone: A junction end diverges from the germline sequence, so it may reflect a read error.

The PCR had 60 Vbeta and 13 Jbeta primers. Sequencing was performed with immunoSEQ multiplex PCR; in TCRdb, only in-frame clones are kept and a portion is missing. The data contain about 140,000 clones, 77% of them singletons. The specimen was PBMCs. This TCR was sampled from a female donor in good health and CMV-seronegative.

CDR3 sequence reads: CSSSLQGFYGYTF. CDR3 DNA sequence: TGTTCCAGCAGCTTACAGGGGTTCTATGGCTACACCTTC. The chain joins TRBV7-9 to TRBJ1-2; 7 nucleotides match TRBD1. Looked up from germline, CDR1 is SEHNR and CDR2 is FQNEAQ (reference sequence). The CDR3 has 13 amino acids. Combining the CDR3 with reference TRBV7-9 and TRBJ1-2 gives the whole variable domain DTGVSQNPRHKITKRGQNVTFRCDPISEHNRLYWYRQTLGQGPEFLTYFQNEAQLEKSRLLSDRFSAERPKGSFSTLEIQRTEQGDSAMYLCSSSLQGFYGYTFGSGTRLTVV.